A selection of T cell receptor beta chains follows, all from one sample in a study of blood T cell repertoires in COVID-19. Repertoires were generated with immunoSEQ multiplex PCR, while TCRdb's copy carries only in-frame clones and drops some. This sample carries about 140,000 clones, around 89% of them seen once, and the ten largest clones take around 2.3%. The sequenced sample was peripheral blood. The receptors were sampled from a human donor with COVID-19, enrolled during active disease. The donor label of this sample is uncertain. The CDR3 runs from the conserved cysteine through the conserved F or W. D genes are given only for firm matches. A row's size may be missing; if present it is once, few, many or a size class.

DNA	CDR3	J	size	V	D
TGTGCCAGTAGTGGATCGGAGGCAACTCCTGGAAACACCATATATTTT	CASSGSEATPGNTIYF	TRBJ1-3	-	TRBV19	-
TGTGCCAGCAGTGGGTTGGAGGGGACCGGCTACACCTTC	CASSGLEGTGYTF	TRBJ1-2	-	TRBV2	-
TGTGCCAGCACCCCCAACCTGATAGCGGGGATCACAGATACGCAGTATTTT	CASTPNLIAGITDTQYF	TRBJ2-3	-	TRBV11-2	TRBD2
TGTGCCAGCAGCCAAGGTGACAGGGGGCTCCGACAGCAGTACTTC	CASSQGDRGLRQQYF	TRBJ2-7	-	TRBV3-1/TRBV3-2	TRBD1
TGCAGCGTAGAGCGATCGCAGGGCAATGAGCAGTTCTTC	CSVERSQGNEQFF	TRBJ2-1	many	TRBV29-1	-
TGCGCCAGCAGCCCCGGGACTAGCGGGGGGGCGGTCACAGATACGCAGTATTTT	CASSPGTSGGAVTDTQYF	TRBJ2-3	-	TRBV5-1	TRBD2
TGTGCCAGCAGTGAAGCGCGAGGCACACCCCTCCACTTT	CASSEARGTPLHF	TRBJ1-6	-	TRBV2	-
TGTGCCAGCAGTTTAGCGGGAGGGAACAATGAGCAGTTCTTC	CASSLAGGNNEQFF	TRBJ2-1	-	TRBV28	TRBD2
TGTGCCAGCAGCCGACGGGCGGGGCTTTCCGCGAACGGCTACACCTTC	CASSRRAGLSANGYTF	TRBJ1-2	-	TRBV11-2	-
TGCGCCAGCAGCCTTGGGGGCCCCCACAATGAGCAGTTCTTC	CASSLGGPHNEQFF	TRBJ2-1	-	TRBV5-1	-
TGTGCTACCTCTGGCGGGGGAATCCAAGAGACCCAGTACTTC	CATSGGGIQETQYF	TRBJ2-5	-	TRBV21-1	-
TGTGCCATCAGTCCGTTAAGCGGGAGTTCTGGGGCCCAAGAGACCCAGTACTTC	CAISPLSGSSGAQETQYF	TRBJ2-5	once	TRBV10-3	TRBD2
TGTGCCAGCAGCTTAACGCCAGGGTACGGATACTACAATGAGCAGTTCTTC	CASSLTPGYGYYNEQFF	TRBJ2-1	-	TRBV7-2	-
TGTGCCAGTAGTATAGGACATCCACTCCCTAGCAATCAGCCCCAGCATTTT	CASSIGHPLPSNQPQHF	TRBJ1-5	-	TRBV19	-
TGTGCCAGCAGTGAAGCTGGGAGTTGGTATGGCTACACCTTC	CASSEAGSWYGYTF	TRBJ1-2	-	TRBV6-1	-
TGTGCCAGCAGCTTAGGAGGTGGTAGCAATCAGCCCCAGCATTTT	CASSLGGGSNQPQHF	TRBJ1-5	-	TRBV7-9	-
TGTGCCAGCAGCTTAGTCGCGACAGCAACTAATGAAAAACTGTTTTTT	CASSLVATATNEKLFF	TRBJ1-4	-	TRBV11-3	-
TGTGCCAGCAGTGGTTCCCTAGGGAGCAATGAAAAACTGTTTTTT	CASSGSLGSNEKLFF	TRBJ1-4	-	TRBV25-1	-
TGTGCTAGTGGTTTGGTACGGGGGGCTTATGGCGAGCAGTACTTC	CASGLVRGAYGEQYF	TRBJ2-7	many	TRBV12-5	-
TGTGCCTGGAGAGAAGGGGGGGCGGTCGCAGATACGCAGTATTTT	CAWREGGAVADTQYF	TRBJ2-3	-	TRBV30	-
TGTGCCAGCAGTTTACTGGGGGGCACTGAAGCTTTCTTT	CASSLLGGTEAFF	TRBJ1-1	-	TRBV12-3/TRBV12-4	-
TGTGCCAGCAGAGATACGGGACAGAACTATGGCTACACCTTC	CASRDTGQNYGYTF	TRBJ1-2	-	TRBV6-5	TRBD1
TGCAGTGCTAGTTTGCTAGCGGGGGGACAATACTCCACAGATACGCAGTATTTT	CSASLLAGGQYSTDTQYF	TRBJ2-3	-	TRBV20-1	TRBD2
TGTGCCAGCAGCTTAGCCCCCTCGGGGTTGACCTACAATGAGCAGTTCTTC	CASSLAPSGLTYNEQFF	TRBJ2-1	-	TRBV11-2	-
TGTGCCAGCACAACAGCGGGGGGTGGCGAGCAGTACTTC	CASTTAGGGEQYF	TRBJ2-7	-	TRBV27	TRBD2
TGCGCCAGCAGCTCTGACAGTAATGAAAAACTGTTTTTT	CASSSDSNEKLFF	TRBJ1-4	-	TRBV5-1	-
TGCGCCAGCAGCGTCGACAGGGGAGGGGAGACCCAGTACTTC	CASSVDRGGETQYF	TRBJ2-5	once	TRBV5-1	-
TGTGCCAGCAGTTTAAGGGGTCGGTGGAATCAGCCCCAGCATTTT	CASSLRGRWNQPQHF	TRBJ1-5	-	TRBV27	-
TGTGCCAGCAGCTTAGCGGGGCAGAAAACAGATACGCAGTATTTT	CASSLAGQKTDTQYF	TRBJ2-3	-	TRBV7-2	-
TGCAGCGTACTCTTCCCCGACAGGGGAAACTACGAGCAGTACTTC	CSVLFPDRGNYEQYF	TRBJ2-7	-	TRBV29-1	TRBD1
TGTGCCAGCAGCTTAGGGCCAACACAAGAGACCCAGTACTTC	CASSLGPTQETQYF	TRBJ2-5	once	TRBV7-3	-
TGTGCCAGCAGCCTAGGACAGGGGCCCGTAGATACGCAGTATTTT	CASSLGQGPVDTQYF	TRBJ2-3	-	TRBV7-3	TRBD1
TGTGCCATCACCCTTGCTCCGGGACAGGGCCTAAACTATGGCTACACCTTC	CAITLAPGQGLNYGYTF	TRBJ1-2	-	TRBV10-3	TRBD1
TGCAGTGCTAGTAGCGGGGGAGGCTGGCATGAGCAGTTCTTC	CSASSGGGWHEQFF	TRBJ2-1	-	TRBV20-1	TRBD2
TGTGCCTGGAGTGTCGACAGGGTCGGCTACACCTTC	CAWSVDRVGYTF	TRBJ1-2	-	TRBV30	TRBD1
TGCGCCAGCAGTCAAGGCGGGGTTGGCAATCAGCCCCAGCATTTT	CASSQGGVGNQPQHF	TRBJ1-5	-	TRBV23-1	-
TGTGCCAGCAGCGCCGGACAGTCCTACGAGCAGTACTTC	CASSAGQSYEQYF	TRBJ2-7	-	TRBV6-5	-
TGTGCCAGCAGCTTAATCCCAGGGGTTTCACCCCTCCACTTT	CASSLIPGVSPLHF	TRBJ1-6	-	TRBV11-2	-
TGTGCCAGCAGCGTAGGACACAATCAAGGAAACACCATATATTTT	CASSVGHNQGNTIYF	TRBJ1-3	-	TRBV9	-
TGTGCCAGCAGAAATGGACAGGGGGCTGGAGCTTTCTTT	CASRNGQGAGAFF	TRBJ1-1	-	TRBV6-5	TRBD1
TGTGCCTGGAGGAAAACAGAGTACCCCTATGGCTACACCTTC	CAWRKTEYPYGYTF	TRBJ1-2	-	TRBV30	-
TGTGCCAGCAGTGAATTCGGGGGGGGACAAGAAGAGACCCAGTACTTC	CASSEFGGGQEETQYF	TRBJ2-5	-	TRBV25-1	TRBD2
TGTGCCAGCAGACCCGGGACTAACGAAGTGGGTTTCTTT	CASRPGTNEVGFF	TRBJ1-1	once	TRBV12-3/TRBV12-4	-
TGTGCCAGCAGCCGGGACACCAGATCCCGTGGCTACACCTTC	CASSRDTRSRGYTF	TRBJ1-2	few	TRBV3-1/TRBV3-2	-
TGCGCCAGCAGCTTGAGCGGGAACTACAATGAGCAGTTCTTC	CASSLSGNYNEQFF	TRBJ2-1	-	TRBV5-1	TRBD2
TGTGCCAGCTCACCACCAGGGGGTCGCGGCACTGAAGCTTTCTTT	CASSPPGGRGTEAFF	TRBJ1-1	-	TRBV18	-
TGTGCCAGTAGTATACTCACAGACCCTTATCAGCCCCAGCATTTT	CASSILTDPYQPQHF	TRBJ1-5	-	TRBV19	-
TGCGCCAGCAGCGGTGGAGCTTCCTACGAGCAGTACTTC	CASSGGASYEQYF	TRBJ2-7	-	TRBV5-1	-
TGTGCCTGGAGTGTGGGGGCCGGTGAAAAACTGTTTTTT	CAWSVGAGEKLFF	TRBJ1-4	-	TRBV30	-
TGCGCCAGCAGCCCAGGGACAGGACACTCCTACGAGCAGTACTTC	CASSPGTGHSYEQYF	TRBJ2-7	-	TRBV5-1	TRBD1